The present entry profiles one TCR beta chain with its context. The antigen is undetermined. This entry comes from a study of identical twins. Study-wide points: Memory repertoires lacked the insertion deficit that abundant cord blood beta clonotypes showed. Its conclusions, products of cross-sectional statistical analysis, did not come from following the same donors. Where beta out-of-frame sequences were concerned, excess twin sharing was weaker.

Looked up from germline, CDR1 is SGHTA and CDR2 is FQGNSA. The CDR3 is made up of 16 amino acids. J was trimmed by 3 bases and V by 8 bases; bases with no gene match: 10. A universal primer site was added by template switching, and unique molecular identifiers were carried by the cDNA. Each CDR3 protein gets one entry after TCRdb re-called the 5' RACE reads with MiXCR. The table includes about 810,000 distinct CDR3 sequences, more than 9% detected once. A further study also used this sample, focusing on yellow fever vaccine responses in identical twins.

The sample consisted of PBMCs. The chain employs TRBV7-2 and TRBJ2-3; TRBD2 agrees at 11 bases. The sequence was collected from a woman younger than 30 in good health. The CDR3 region has the DNA TGTGCCAGCTGTAAATATAGCGGGAGGGTGACAGATACGCAGTATTTT. Its translation: CASCKYSGRVTDTQYF.